One and the same sample provided the 17 T cell receptor beta chains below, sequenced in a study of blood T cell repertoires in COVID-19. Method: immunoSEQ multiplex PCR; TCRdb's copy keeps in-frame clones and lacks some. The table records about 330,000 clones, roughly nine tenths of them present only once. What was sequenced was PBMCs or T cells enriched from blood (not recorded which). These receptors were obtained from a woman younger than 45 who had recovered from COVID-19.

J is TRBJ1-5 and V is TRBV6-2 or TRBV6-3; TRBD1 aligns across 9 bases. With 4 bases clipped from V and 6 bases from J, the junction kept 1 base outside the gene matches. CDR3 size: 13 residues. Germline CDR1 is MNHEY and CDR2 is SVGEGT. The CDR3 sequence is CASSWDRVQPQHF. Written as DNA, the CDR3 is TGTGCCAGCAGTTGGGACAGGGTTCAGCCCCAGCATTTT.

The rearrangement uses TRBV6-1 and TRBJ2-5; 8 nucleotides line up with TRBD2. Germline V CDR1 and CDR2: MNHNS, SASEGT. CDR3 length: 18 amino acids. V was clipped by 0 bases and J by 5 bases; unmatched bases: 14. The CDR3 loop is CASSEAVGGGSPGETQYF. CDR3 nucleotides: TGTGCCAGCAGTGAAGCGGTTGGCGGGGGGTCCCCGGGCGAGACCCAGTACTTC.

This sequence joins TRBV7-2 and TRBJ2-4; no clear D. The CDR3 sequence is 13 residues long. CDR1 is SGHTA, CDR2 FQGNSA, per germline. Trimming shortened V by 8 bases and J by 4 bases, and 12 bases separated the two germline ends. The CDR3 loop reads CASGAYGKNIQYF. CDR3 nucleotide sequence: TGTGCCAGCGGAGCTTACGGGAAAAACATTCAGTACTTC.

The chain has TRBV2 and TRBJ1-5; 10 bases match TRBD1. With V trimmed by 7 bases and J by 4 bases, 4 bases remained unmatched. The CDR3 contains 14 residues. Germline V gene lookup returns CDR1 SNHLY and CDR2 FYNNEI. This chain's CDR3 is CASKGTGANQPQHF. Written as DNA, the CDR3 is TGTGCCAGCAAGGGGACAGGGGCTAATCAGCCCCAGCATTTT.

CDR3: CSGGRGYTF. DNA of the CDR3: TGCAGTGGAGGGAGGGGCTACACCTTC. The chain carries TRBV20-1 and TRBJ1-2; no definite D call. The CDR3 consists of 9 residues. Trimming cost V 7 bases and J 8 bases, with 8 bases left between them. Germline CDR1 DFQATT, CDR2 SNEGSKA (reference sequence).

V gene TRBV27 combines with J gene TRBJ1-1; 7 bases agree with TRBD1. This CDR3 is 13 amino acids long. The trim removed 6 bases at V and 5 bases at J, leaving 6 bases unmatched. In germline, CDR1 is MNHEY, CDR2 SMNVEV (reference sequence). The CDR3 DNA follows: TGTGCCAGCAGGACAGGGTATAGGACTGAAGCTTTCTTT. This translates into CASRTGYRTEAFF.

The rearrangement joins TRBV5-1 to TRBJ1-2, with TRBD1 matching 7 bases. The CDR3 is 14 residues long. V was clipped by 5 bases and J by 2 bases; unmatched bases: 6. Germline V CDR1 and CDR2: SGHRS, YFSETQ. CDR3 bases: TGCGCCAGCAGACTCGGACAGGAGAACTATGGCTACACCTTC. Protein: CASRLGQENYGYTF.

The chain carries TRBV7-2 and TRBJ2-3, with TRBD2 matching 8 bases. The ends lost 2 bases at V and 2 bases at J; junction bases unmatched: 6. Germline loops: CDR1 SGHTA, CDR2 FQGNSA. The CDR3 covers 16 residues. The CDR3 nucleotides are TGTGCCAGCAGCTTACGGGCGGGGGGCCCCACAGATACGCAGTATTTT. Translation gives CASSLRAGGPTDTQYF.

V is TRBV19 and J is TRBJ1-5; TRBD1 is a possible D gene (5 bases). Germline CDR1 LNHDA, CDR2 SQIVND (reference sequence). Trimming cost V 3 bases and J 6 bases, with 12 bases left between them. This CDR3 comprises 14 residues. The chain's CDR3 is CASSIPGLGQPQHF. The CDR3, as DNA: TGTGCCAGTAGTATTCCAGGGTTGGGTCAGCCCCAGCATTTT.

CDR3 sequence reads: CASSTTTAEAFF. As DNA, the CDR3 is TGTGCCAGTAGTACCACGACAGCTGAAGCTTTCTTT. V gene TRBV19 combines with J gene TRBJ1-1; tentatively, D is TRBD1 (5 bases). The germline V and J ends were trimmed by 4 bases and 6 bases, with 9 bases remaining between them. This CDR3 has 12 amino acids. The germline V gene encodes CDR1 LNHDA and CDR2 SQIVND (reference sequence).

The chain carries TRBV14 and TRBJ2-1; 10 positions agree with TRBD1. In germline, CDR1 is SGHDN, CDR2 FVKESK. CDR3 length: 16 amino acids. The J segment lost 0 bases and the V segment lost 2 bases, leaving 1 base of the junction unmatched. CDR3 sequence: CASSQRTGGSYNEQFF. In DNA, the CDR3 is TGTGCCAGCAGCCAAAGGACAGGGGGCTCCTACAATGAGCAGTTCTTC. The full variable domain, rest sourced from reference TRBV14 and TRBJ2-1, is EAGVTQFPSHSVIEKGQTVTLRCDPISGHDNLYWYRRVMGKEIKFLLHFVKESKQDESGMPNNRFLAERTGGTYSTLKVQPAELEDSGVYFCASSQRTGGSYNEQFFGPGTRLTVL.

The V call is TRBV4-1, the J call TRBJ2-7; 10 bases line up with TRBD1. Trimming took 4 bases from V and 2 from J; bases not matched to a gene: 8. Germline V CDR1 and CDR2: MGHRA, YSYEKL. This CDR3 spans 16 amino acids. The CDR3 DNA reads as TGCGCCAGCAGCCCCGGGGGACAGGGGAATCCCTACGAGCAGTACTTC. It specifies CASSPGGQGNPYEQYF.

The V and J genes are TRBV6-1 and TRBJ1-3; D is possibly TRBD1 (6 bases). The germline V gene encodes CDR1 MNHNS and CDR2 SASEGT. The CDR3 has 16 amino acids. Trimming shortened V by 0 bases and J by 7 bases, and 16 bases separated the two germline ends. The CDR3 DNA is TGTGCCAGCAGTGAAGCGGGGACACTCCCAGGGAACACCATATATTTT. It codes for CASSEAGTLPGNTIYF.

The CDR3 is CASSFSGTTLYGYTF. CDR3 coding DNA: TGTGCCAGCAGCTTCTCCGGGACAACCCTATATGGCTACACCTTC. This chain links TRBV7-9 with TRBJ1-2; possibly TRBD1 for D (6 bases). In germline, CDR1 is SEHNR, CDR2 FQNEAQ (reference sequence). V was shortened by 3 bases and J by 5 bases, with 16 bases between the two germline ends. The CDR3 has 15 amino acids.

The CDR3 region is CASSVDWTLNTIYF. CDR3 in DNA: TGTGCCAGCAGCGTAGATTGGACTCTAAACACCATATATTTT. The chain uses TRBV9 and TRBJ1-3, with unresolved D. Trimming stripped 0 bases from V and 6 bases from J, with 10 bases between. Germline V gives CDR1 SGDLS, CDR2 YYNGEE. The CDR3 sequence is 14 residues long.

The chain uses TRBV12-3 or TRBV12-4 and TRBJ1-2, with D unclear. The germline V and J ends were trimmed by 6 bases and 4 bases, with 12 bases remaining between them. There are 13 residues in the CDR3. CDR3 region: CASSRDGLYGYTF. In DNA form, the CDR3 reads TGTGCCAGCAGCCGAGACGGACTCTATGGCTACACCTTC.

This chain joins TRBV3-1 (or the pseudogene TRBV3-2) and TRBJ1-2; TRBD1 might be the D (5 bases). This CDR3 region has 14 residues. Germline loops: CDR1 LGHDT, CDR2 YNNKEL (reference sequence). Deletions cut 1 base from V and 7 bases from J, with 13 bases between. The CDR3, as DNA: TGTGCCAGCAGCCAAGTGGGCAGGGAAAGTGGCTACACCTTC. Translated, it gives CASSQVGRESGYTF.